Following are 2 T cell receptor beta chains from one sample sequenced in a study of cytomegalovirus exposure and HLA in healthy donors. Repertoires were generated with immunoSEQ multiplex PCR, while TCRdb's copy carries only in-frame clones and drops some. There are tens of thousands of clones in the sample; 95% occur only once, and roughly 7.3% lies in the top ten. Sequencing was carried out using PBMCs. Receptor source: a young woman in good health and CMV-seropositive.

The V gene is TRBV11-2, the J gene TRBJ2-5; D is undetermined. This CDR3 has 13 amino acids. V was trimmed by 7 bases and J by 5 bases, leaving 14 bases between them. Per germline, CDR1 SGHAT and CDR2 FQNNGV. CDR3 protein: CASTLSTGETQYF. DNA for the CDR3: TGTGCCAGCACCCTAAGTACCGGGGAGACCCAGTACTTC. Full variable domain (outside the CDR3, taken from reference TRBV11-2 and TRBJ2-5): EAGVAQSPRYKIIEKRQSVAFWCNPISGHATLYWYQQILGQGPKLLIQFQNNGVVDDSQLPKDRFSAERLKGVDSTLKIQPAKLEDSAVYLCASTLSTGETQYFGPGTRLLVL.

The chain has TRBV19 and TRBJ1-6; the D gene is possibly TRBD1 (5 bases). V was pared by 3 bases and J by 9 bases, with 18 bases between. This CDR3 spans 16 amino acids. The germline V gene encodes CDR1 LNHDA and CDR2 SQIVND (reference sequence). As DNA, the CDR3 is TGTGCCAGTAGTATGGATTTGGCGGGGCCTGGTTCACCCCTCCACTTT. It specifies CASSMDLAGPGSPLHF.